This T cell receptor (beta chain) is from a study of T cells after yellow fever vaccination (dated by TCRdb to between 2017 and 2020). Broadly, across the study: Libraries from fractions with low cell numbers were prepared with the SMART-Seq v4 Ultra Low Input RNA kit. Bulk TCR alpha and beta repertoires were sequenced longitudinally to track T-cell clones before and after primary and booster YFV17D yellow fever vaccination. Two healthy male donors, one aged 18 to 30 and one aged 30 to 40 years, made up the cohort. Blood was drawn at multiple timepoints before and after primary and secondary immunization, with bulk PBMC replicates and cell subsets isolated. General study outcomes and caveats: Because only a couple of donors were included in the study, the extent to which the findings can be generalized is limited. After the booster, most clones that had expanded after primary vaccination were detected again (nearly 98% of CD4 and more than 80% of CD8), suggesting broad maintenance of memory. Because abundant contaminating clonotypes from the bulk population could be contained in FACS-sorted repertoires, computational filtering was required. Compared with the primary T-cell response, the secondary T-cell response was weaker but faster, peaking on day 5 rather than day 15. A small fraction of clonotypes appeared in both the CD4 and CD8 compartments, likely as a result of convergent recombination.

TCR cDNA was synthesized by 5'RACE template switching, through which a universal primer site and unique molecular identifiers were introduced. Priming for cDNA synthesis came from both the TCR alpha and TCR beta constant segments. Library amplification used two PCR steps, and the second PCR step added sample barcodes and sequencing adapters. Sequencing of libraries was done on Illumina HiSeq 2500 (2x100 bp) or NovaSeq (2x150 bp). Regarding the original processing steps: Reads were demultiplexed and collapsed into UMI consensus sequences with MIGEC, and V(D)J alignment was performed with MiXCR. Vaccine-responding clonotypes were defined with edgeR using replicate PBMC samples, requiring FDR below 0.01 and a log2 fold change above 5 up to day 15. Each bulk clonotype received a CD4 or CD8 identity based on whether the sequenced CD4 or CD8 repertoire contained that clonotype at higher abundance. TCRdb trimmed public reads at Q25 via fastp, called clones via MiXCR and kept in-frame beta chains. For every CDR3 protein sequence, its rows merge into one entry that carries the most common genes and DNA. The V and J calls reflect TCRdb's pipeline rather than the authors' work. This sample is represented by roughly 500,000 distinct CDR3 sequences; under 25% of them were singletons. Clones ranked in the top ten supply roughly an eighth of the sample.

According to the study, the label for this sample's treatment or condition signals: live attenuated yellow fever vaccine strain. At every blood-draw timepoint, two biological replicates of bulk PBMCs were collected. A standard Ficoll-Paque protocol was used to isolate PBMCs from peripheral blood. TriZol was used to extract RNA from bulk PBMCs, CD4 and CD8 fractions, and dextramer-positive and dextramer-negative fractions. V ends up 4 bases short and J 1 base short, with an unmatched junction base count of 3. As encoded in the germline V gene (reference sequence), CDR1 is LNHNV while CDR2 is YYDKDF. The CDR3 covers 17 residues, taking in both the cysteine and the phenylalanine. Only the CDR3 portion is preserved as DNA: 51 bases, with reading frame beginning at the first base. This clonotype has only a few counts. Which antigen it targets is not known. Base-call qualities are not available, and no considerably larger clone is one nucleotide away.

Source: PBMCs, taken 15 days after the yellow fever booster vaccination. This sequence originates from a man aged 25 to 45 who received the YFV17D yellow fever vaccine. The chain couples TRBV15 to TRBJ2-1, with TRBD2 matching 14 junction bases. The DNA sequence reads TGTGCCACCAGCATGGGACTAGCGGGAGTGTCCTACAATGAGCAGTTCTTC. Its protein product is CATSMGLAGVSYNEQFF.